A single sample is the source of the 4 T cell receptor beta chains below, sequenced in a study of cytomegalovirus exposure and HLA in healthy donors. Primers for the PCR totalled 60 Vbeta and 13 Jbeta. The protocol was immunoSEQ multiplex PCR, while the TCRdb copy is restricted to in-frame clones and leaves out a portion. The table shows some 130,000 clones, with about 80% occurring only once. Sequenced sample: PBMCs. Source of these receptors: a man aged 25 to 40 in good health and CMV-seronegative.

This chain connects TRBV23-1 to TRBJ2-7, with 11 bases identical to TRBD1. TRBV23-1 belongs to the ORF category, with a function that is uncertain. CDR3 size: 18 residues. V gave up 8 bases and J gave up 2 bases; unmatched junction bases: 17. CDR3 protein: CASRNPDRGPPGTYEQYF. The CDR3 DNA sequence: TGCGCCAGCCGAAACCCGGACAGGGGGCCTCCCGGGACCTACGAGCAGTACTTC.

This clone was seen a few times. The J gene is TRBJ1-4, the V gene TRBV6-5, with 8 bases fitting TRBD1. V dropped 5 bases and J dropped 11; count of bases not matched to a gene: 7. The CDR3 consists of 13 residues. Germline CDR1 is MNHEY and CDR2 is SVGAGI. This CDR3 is CASSQTGGRKLFF. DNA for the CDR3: TGTGCCAGCAGTCAAACAGGGGGTCGGAAACTGTTTTTT.

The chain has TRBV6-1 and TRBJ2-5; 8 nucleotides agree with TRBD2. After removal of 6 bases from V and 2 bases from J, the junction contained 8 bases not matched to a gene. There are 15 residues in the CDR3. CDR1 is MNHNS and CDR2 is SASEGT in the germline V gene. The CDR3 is CASRKASGHQETQYF. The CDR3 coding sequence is TGTGCCAGCAGGAAGGCTAGCGGGCATCAAGAGACCCAGTACTTC.

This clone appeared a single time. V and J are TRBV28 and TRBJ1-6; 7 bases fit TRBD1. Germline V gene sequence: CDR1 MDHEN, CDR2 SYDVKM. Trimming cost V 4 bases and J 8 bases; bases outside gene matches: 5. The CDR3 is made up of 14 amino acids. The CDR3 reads CASSSGQEDSPLHF. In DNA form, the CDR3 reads TGTGCCAGCAGTTCCGGACAGGAGGATTCACCCCTCCACTTT.